This T cell receptor (beta chain) was sequenced for a study of graft-versus-host responses after intestinal transplantation. Background on the study: Transplant types were multivisceral, liver-intestinal, or isolated intestinal. General study results and limits: Declines in HvG clones occurring early post-transplant were associated with peak circulating GvH clone levels.

The germline V gene has CDR1 MNHNS and CDR2 SASEGT. After removal of 0 bases from V and 2 bases from J, the junction contained 0 bases not matched to a gene. This CDR3 is 14 amino acids long. With respect to this clone: Its antigen is undetermined.

Sequenced by immunoSEQ multiplex PCR; TCRdb stores in-frame clones only, minus some. The sample has some 5,000 clones; 72% are singletons. This TCR was sampled from a human patient who received an intestinal transplant, so some T cells may come from the graft donor. This chain links TRBV6-1 with TRBJ2-7; TRBD1 matches 8 bases. Sample: PBMCs, taken 510 to 550 days after intestinal transplant. DNA for the CDR3: TGTGCCAGCAGTGAAGCGACAGGGGCCTACGAGCAGTACTTC. Translating it yields CASSEATGAYEQYF.